This T cell receptor beta chain appears in the sequencing data of a study of CD8+ T cells in alopecia areata. Treatment: oral pan-JAK inhibitor, 5-10 mg twice daily. Specimens obtained from alopecia areata patients comprised lesional scalp punch biopsies and peripheral blood. It was cDNA, reverse transcribed from extracted RNA, that served as the sequencing template. Some clones are missing from TCRdb's copy, which holds only in-frame ones; the method was immunoSEQ multiplex PCR. In the table there are about 210,000 clones, about 58% of which are singletons. The CDR3 is 11 amino acids. Trimming took off 7 bases at V and 2 bases at J, with 8 bases between the two ends. The germline gives CDR1 SQVTM, CDR2 ANQGSEA. Study-level points and caveats: Affected scalp, especially in alopecia totalis/universalis, had a higher clonality than normal scalp did. Patients showed less clear TCR sequence sharing than mice, possibly partly because of HLA diversity.

Remarks on this clone: The antigen is not known.

The receptor comes from a human donor with alopecia areata. Source: CD4+ T cells sorted from blood, taken at week 4, from a patient treated with tofacitinib. This chain uses TRBV29-1 with TRBJ1-2, with a tentative D call TRBD1 (6 bases). CDR3 DNA sequence: TGCAGCGCTGGACAGAACTATGGCTACACCTTC. It codes for CSAGQNYGYTF.